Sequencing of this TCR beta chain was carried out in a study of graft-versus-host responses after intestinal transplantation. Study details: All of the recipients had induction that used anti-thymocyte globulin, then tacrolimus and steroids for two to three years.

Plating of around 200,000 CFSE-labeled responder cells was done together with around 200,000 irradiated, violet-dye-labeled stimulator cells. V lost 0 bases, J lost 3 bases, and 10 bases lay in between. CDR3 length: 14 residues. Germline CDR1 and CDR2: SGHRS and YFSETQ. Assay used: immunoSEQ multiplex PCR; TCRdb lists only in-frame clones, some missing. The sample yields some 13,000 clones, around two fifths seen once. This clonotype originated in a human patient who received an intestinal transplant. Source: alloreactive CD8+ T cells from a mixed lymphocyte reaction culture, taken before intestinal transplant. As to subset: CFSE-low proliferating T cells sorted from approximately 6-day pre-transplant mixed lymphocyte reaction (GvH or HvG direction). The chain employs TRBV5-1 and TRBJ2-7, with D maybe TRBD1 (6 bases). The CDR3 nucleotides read TGCGCCAGCAGCTTGGCCGGACAGATCTACGAGCAGTACTTC. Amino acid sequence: CASSLAGQIYEQYF.